The rows below give T cell receptor beta chains drawn from one sample of a study of blood T cell repertoires in COVID-19. Clones were sequenced by immunoSEQ multiplex PCR, and TCRdb holds only the in-frame ones, with some missing. This sample has over 200,000 clones, with more than 75% found just once. The sequenced sample was peripheral blood. These receptors were collected from a woman in her thirties or forties who had recovered from COVID-19. CDR3s include the opening cysteine and the closing phenylalanine or tryptophan. D genes are given only for firm matches. Clone size is given for some rows only: seen once, a few or many times, or a class if the clone is expanded.

>TRBV7-2|-|-|TRBJ1-1
CASSPLWPEAFF
TGTGCCAGCAGCCCCCTTTGGCCTGAAGCTTTCTTT
>TRBV6-5|-|-|TRBJ2-7
CASSRDIYEQYF
TGTGCCAGCAGCAGGGACATCTACGAGCAGTACTTC
>TRBV18|once|TRBD1|TRBJ2-1
CASSPRDSHNEQFF
TGTGCCAGCTCACCCCGGGACAGTCACAATGAGCAGTTCTTC
>TRBV30|-|-|TRBJ2-3
CAAEGAGGYTDTQYF
TGTGCCGCCGAGGGGGCGGGAGGATACACAGATACGCAGTATTTT
>TRBV7-2|once|-|TRBJ1-5
CASSSQSGGNQPQHF
TGTGCCAGCAGCTCCCAATCGGGGGGCAATCAGCCCCAGCATTTT
>TRBV9|-|TRBD2|TRBJ2-5
CASSVGPGGQETQYF
TGTGCCAGCAGCGTAGGTCCGGGGGGTCAAGAGACCCAGTACTTC
>TRBV27|-|-|TRBJ1-1
CASRPSVRVGTEAFF
TGTGCCAGCAGACCTTCGGTGAGGGTAGGGACTGAAGCTTTCTTT
>TRBV6-2/TRBV6-3|-|TRBD2|TRBJ2-2
CASSPPGGANTGELFF
TGTGCCAGCAGTCCACCGGGGGGGGCGAACACCGGGGAGCTGTTTTTT
>TRBV19|-|-|TRBJ1-5
CASSLGGVREPQHF
TGTGCCAGTAGCCTCGGGGGGGTCCGGGAGCCCCAGCATTTT
>TRBV5-4|-|-|TRBJ1-1
CASSDSLASEAFF
TGTGCCAGCAGCGATTCCCTGGCTTCTGAAGCTTTCTTT
>TRBV27|-|-|TRBJ1-5
CASSPSGGWSNQPQHF
TGTGCCAGCAGCCCCTCGGGGGGATGGAGCAATCAGCCCCAGCATTTT
>TRBV6-2/TRBV6-3|-|TRBD2|TRBJ2-3
CASTPGRTSGTDTQYF
TGTGCCAGCACCCCAGGGAGGACTAGCGGCACAGATACGCAGTATTTT
>TRBV2|-|TRBD1|TRBJ1-6
CASSEDRVGRDGPLHF
TGTGCCAGCAGTGAGGACAGGGTGGGGAGAGACGGCCCCCTCCACTTT
>TRBV6-2/TRBV6-3|-|-|TRBJ2-1
CASSGRDSPYNEQFF
TGTGCCAGCAGCGGCCGGGACTCCCCCTACAATGAGCAGTTCTTC
>TRBV27|-|TRBD2|TRBJ2-1
CASSLVGLAGNEQFF
TGTGCCAGCAGTTTAGTGGGACTAGCGGGTAATGAGCAGTTCTTC
>TRBV12-3/TRBV12-4|-|TRBD1|TRBJ1-2
CASTAGGLGYTF
TGTGCCAGCACCGCAGGGGGCTTGGGCTACACCTTC
>TRBV5-1|few|-|TRBJ2-7
CASSGTYEQYF
TGCGCCAGCTCGGGAACCTACGAGCAGTACTTC
>TRBV4-2|-|TRBD2|TRBJ2-5
CASSQTSGRGAGTQYF
TGTGCCAGCAGCCAAACTAGCGGGAGGGGTGCGGGGACCCAGTACTTC
>TRBV9|-|TRBD2|TRBJ2-3
CASSAGLALGDTQYF
TGTGCCAGCAGCGCGGGACTAGCATTGGGAGATACGCAGTATTTT
>TRBV5-4|-|TRBD1|TRBJ1-2
CASSPSGQHYGYTF
TGTGCCAGCAGCCCCTCGGGACAGCACTATGGCTACACCTTC
>TRBV6-2/TRBV6-3|-|TRBD2|TRBJ2-5
CASSYPQGLAGTGTQYF
TGTGCCAGCAGTTACCCCCAGGGACTAGCGGGAACGGGGACCCAGTACTTC
>TRBV4-3|-|TRBD1|TRBJ2-3
CASSQDWETGGIHTDTQYF
TGCGCCAGCAGCCAAGATTGGGAGACAGGGGGCATTCACACAGATACGCAGTATTTT
>TRBV7-8|-|TRBD1|TRBJ1-2
CASSFRTGGGYGYTF
TGTGCCAGCAGCTTCCGGACAGGGGGCGGCTATGGCTACACCTTC
>TRBV2|-|TRBD1|TRBJ1-5
CASRKGTAGNQPQHF
TGTGCCAGCAGGAAAGGGACAGCCGGGAATCAGCCCCAGCATTTT
>TRBV3-1/TRBV3-2|-|-|TRBJ2-2
CASTLGGEGVHGELFF
TGTGCCAGCACCCTCGGCGGGGAGGGGGTGCACGGGGAGCTGTTTTTT
>TRBV4-3|few|TRBD2|TRBJ2-1
CASSQNAGRLAGGYNEQFF
TGCGCCAGCAGCCAAAACGCGGGTCGGCTAGCGGGAGGTTACAATGAGCAGTTCTTC
>TRBV2|-|-|TRBJ1-6
CASSDTLVGSGNSPLHF
TGTGCCAGCAGTGATACCCTTGTTGGCAGCGGTAATTCACCCCTCCACTTT
>TRBV7-6|-|-|TRBJ2-2
CASSSTGYTNTGELFF
TGTGCCAGCAGTTCCACAGGGTATACCAACACCGGGGAGCTGTTTTTT
>TRBV6-5|-|-|TRBJ2-2
CASSRGWAGELFF
TGTGCCAGCAGTCGGGGGTGGGCCGGGGAGCTGTTTTTT
>TRBV5-1|-|-|TRBJ2-5
CASSPPGGGQETQYF
TGCGCCAGCAGCCCGCCCGGCGGTGGCCAAGAGACCCAGTACTTC
>TRBV7-9|-|-|TRBJ2-1
CASSSRGGGPSYNEQFF
TGTGCCAGCAGCTCCCGTGGGGGGGGCCCTTCCTACAATGAGCAGTTCTTC
>TRBV13|-|-|TRBJ1-2
CASSLVQTANYGYTF
TGTGCCAGCAGCTTAGTCCAGACAGCTAACTATGGCTACACCTTC
>TRBV4-1|-|-|TRBJ1-5
CASSQGRYSNQPQHF
TGCGCCAGCAGCCAAGGTAGATATAGCAATCAGCCCCAGCATTTT
>TRBV10-3|-|TRBD2|TRBJ2-7
CAAGLAGASYEQYF
TGTGCCGCCGGACTAGCGGGAGCTTCCTACGAGCAGTACTTC
>TRBV7-9|once|-|TRBJ1-2
CASSQPGARGDGYTF
TGTGCCAGCAGCCAGCCAGGGGCTCGTGGGGATGGCTACACCTTC
>TRBV7-3|few|TRBD1|TRBJ1-6
CASSSGQGVSPLHF
TGTGCCAGCAGCTCCGGACAGGGGGTCTCACCCCTCCACTTT
>TRBV7-2|-|TRBD2|TRBJ2-5
CASSTRTSHPYF
TGTGCCAGCAGCACCAGGACTAGCCACCCGTACTTC
>TRBV11-3|-|-|TRBJ1-4
CASSLGRTNEKLFF
TGTGCCAGCAGCTTGGGCAGGACTAATGAAAAACTGTTTTTT
>TRBV7-2|once|-|TRBJ1-2
CASSLAQGWGGYTF
TGTGCCAGCAGCTTAGCTCAGGGGTGGGGAGGCTACACCTTC
>TRBV4-1|-|-|TRBJ2-2
CASSQEPPHTNTGELFF
TGCGCCAGCAGCCAAGAACCCCCTCACACCAACACCGGGGAGCTGTTTTTT
>TRBV5-6|-|TRBD2|TRBJ2-3
CASSGTPGLVTDTQYF
TGTGCCAGCAGCGGGACGCCGGGACTAGTAACAGATACGCAGTATTTT
>TRBV19|-|-|TRBJ2-3
CASTHRARGTDTQYF
TGTGCCAGTACCCACAGGGCCCGCGGCACAGATACGCAGTATTTT
>TRBV29-1|-|TRBD1|TRBJ2-7
CSVALGQGSYEQYF
TGCAGCGTTGCCCTAGGACAGGGCTCCTACGAGCAGTACTTC
>TRBV5-6|-|TRBD1|TRBJ1-4
CASSLGDRVTEKLFF
TGTGCCAGCAGCTTGGGGGACAGGGTTACTGAAAAACTGTTTTTT
>TRBV5-1|once|-|TRBJ2-7
CASSPGHRVPRGEQYF
TGCGCCAGCAGCCCCGGCCACAGGGTCCCTCGGGGTGAGCAGTACTTC
>TRBV7-6|-|TRBD1|TRBJ2-3
CASSLGDRVDQVPTDTQYF
TGTGCCAGCAGCTTAGGGGACAGGGTGGACCAGGTCCCCACAGATACGCAGTATTTT